The next 7 T cell receptor beta chains were all read from a single sample in a study of T cells after yellow fever vaccination (dated by TCRdb to about 2019). The library was built by means of 5' RACE. Data came from an Illumina HiSeq 2500. TCRdb reprocessed the public reads (quality trimming at Q25 with fastp, clone calling with MiXCR) and kept in-frame beta chains. Every distinct CDR3 protein forms one entry, paired with its most common genes and DNA. Here the sample has 600,000 to 750,000 distinct CDR3 sequences; approximately 13% occur a single time. The ten largest clones take up about 15% of the sample. The treatment or condition label corresponds to: live attenuated yellow fever vaccine strain. This sample comprised PBMCs, obtained on the day of the yellow fever booster vaccination. These receptors were taken from a man aged 30 to 39 who received the YFV17D yellow fever vaccine.

This clonotype was detected ten times or more. This chain links TRBV5-1 with TRBJ2-7; D is perhaps TRBD2 (5 bases). The CDR3 is 13 amino acids. CDR1 and CDR2 from the germline V gene are SGHRS and YFSETQ. The V end was cut by 4 bases, the J end by 4 bases, with 12 bases between. The CDR3 is CASSGATGYEQYF. The CDR3 DNA is TGCGCCAGCAGCGGAGCAACGGGGTACGAGCAGTACTTC.

This clonotype turned up a few times. The chain is built from TRBV9 and TRBJ2-3; perhaps TRBD2 as D (5 bases). CDR3 size: 14 residues. V lost 2 bases and J lost 1, with 8 bases in between. The V gene's germline CDR1 is SGDLS and CDR2 YYNGEE. As DNA, the CDR3 is TGTGCCAGCAGCGTGGACTTTGGCACAGATACGCAGTATTTT. Translating gives CASSVDFGTDTQYF. Full variable domain (rest looked up from reference TRBV9 and TRBJ2-3): DSGVTQTPKHLITATGQRVTLRCSPRSGDLSVYWYQQSLDQGLQFLIQYYNGEERAKGNILERFSAQQFPDLHSELNLSSLELGDSALYFCASSVDFGTDTQYFGPGTRLTVL.

The chain has TRBV7-8 and TRBJ2-1; 10 positions agree with TRBD2. The CDR3 runs to 16 residues. Germline trimming cut 4 bases from V and 4 bases from J; bases unmatched to any gene: 7. Germline values: CDR1 SGHVS, CDR2 FQNEAQ. CDR3 sequence: CASSWSGRAGYNEQFF. DNA of the CDR3: TGTGCCAGCAGCTGGAGCGGGAGGGCCGGGTACAATGAGCAGTTCTTC.

In this sample, this clonotype turned up a few times. The J gene is TRBJ2-1, the V gene TRBV5-1; 12 bases agree with TRBD2. Per the germline V gene, CDR1 is SGHRS and CDR2 is YFSETQ. The CDR3 spans 19 residues. Trimming at V came to 7 bases and at J to 4 bases, leaving 18 bases not matched to a gene. CDR3 coding DNA: TGCGCCAGCTGGAAATCTACAGGGACTAGCGGGCCATATTACAATGAGCAGTTCTTC. It is translated as CASWKSTGTSGPYYNEQFF.

V gene TRBV20-1 combines with J gene TRBJ1-2; 7 bases align to TRBD1. Losses at the gene ends were 5 bases for V and 4 bases for J; bases not matched to a gene: 4. The CDR3 extends over 12 amino acids. Germline V gives CDR1 DFQATT, CDR2 SNEGSKA (reference sequence). The CDR3 DNA reads TGCAGTGCTGGGACAGTCGCCTATGGCTACACCTTC. Translated, it gives CSAGTVAYGYTF.

The V gene is TRBV6-2 or TRBV6-3, the J gene TRBJ2-5; D remains ambiguous. CDR1 and CDR2 from the germline V gene are MNHEY and SVGEGT. Trimming left V 10 bases short and J 5 bases short, with 14 bases between. CDR3 size: 12 residues. For the CDR3, the DNA is TGTGCCATCCAGACTCTGATGGAGACCCAGTACTTC. Translating it yields CAIQTLMETQYF.

This chain joins TRBV7-2 and TRBJ2-1; 14 nucleotides line up with TRBD2. Per the germline V gene, CDR1 is SGHTA and CDR2 is FQGNSA. This CDR3 comprises 13 residues. The CDR3 region has the DNA TGTCCCATCCCCGGGACTAGCGGGAGAGGGCAGTTCTTC. This codes for CPIPGTSGRGQFF.